What follows is one T cell receptor (beta chain) and its context. Its antigen is unknown. The cohort comprised 550 to 700 healthy bone marrow donors. At the time of sampling, all cohort members were nominally healthy, though unrecorded immune exposures were likely present. The donor was CMV seronegative and was included in the group of about 400 seronegative cohort members. Every donor gave a peripheral blood sample, and the peripheral blood mononuclear cells from that sample were used for TCR beta sequencing. The Qiagen DNeasy Blood Extraction Kit was used to extract genomic DNA from the blood cell samples. Library generation was performed with the immunoSEQ multiplex PCR assay. For the multiplex PCR, a mixture combining 60 forward primers for TCR Vbeta segments and 13 reverse primers for TCR Jbeta segments was used. A multiplex PCR assay on genomic DNA amplified the CDR3 region of rearranged TCR beta genes. The amplified TCR beta libraries were sequenced on the Illumina HiSeq System as 87-base-pair reads. The authors' pipeline ran thus. A later analysis tallied 75 million to 85 million unique TCR beta chains across the 600 to 700 repertoires, and approximately 12 million of those chains were shared by two or more donors. A nearest-neighbor algorithm error-corrected the raw reads and collapsed the reads into unique sequences, merging closely related sequences to remove PCR and sequencing errors. Alignment of CDR3 sequences to IMGT reference sequences was used to assign V, D and J gene segments. Each retained sequence needed at least a six-nucleotide match to both a V gene segment and a J gene segment. Rearrangements were classified as productive when the CDR3 lacked stop codons and remained in frame with V and J, and all other rearrangements were classified as non-productive. CDR3 was defined according to IMGT convention as the region running from the second conserved V-encoded cysteine to the conserved J-encoded phenylalanine. In an earlier analysis of around 570 of the donors, sequences lacking an unambiguous match to a single V gene segment were excluded. In an earlier analysis of 587 of the donors, V segments were called functional above 56.7% productive rearrangements and were called segregating when the between-donor standard deviation exceeded 5%. To diagnose cytomegalovirus status from the catalog of TCR beta chain sequences, a statistical classification framework was built. V and J gene assignment, in a later analysis, came from comparing TCR nucleotide sequences with IMGT/GENE-DB human TR gene sequences. The TCRdist pipeline was used in a later analysis to assign CDR3 sequences and most-parsimonious VDJ recombination scenarios. A later analysis defined each TCR beta chain by its CDR3 amino acid sequence plus V-gene family, and excluded reads lacking a unique V-gene family. In a later analysis, fewer than 600 highly shared, low-generation-probability nucleotide sequences were removed to address suspected cross-contamination and a sequencing artifact. In a later analysis, a clonal expansion index for each public chain was calculated from normalized within-repertoire ranks of inferred template counts. Generation probabilities in a later analysis came from a VDJ recombination model fitted to out-of-frame rearrangements, and those results were checked against IGoR. In a later analysis, TCR-TCR, TCR-HLA and TCR-CMV co-occurrence was scored with hypergeometric tests, and a repertoire-size bias correction was applied to TCR pairs. False discovery rates were estimated in a later analysis by permuting HLA or CMV assignments 20 times. A later analysis grouped co-occurring TCRs with DBSCAN, adding TCRdist sequence similarity when clustering within HLA-allele-positive subsets. Repertoires with fewer than 30,000 or more than 120,000 public chains were left out of co-occurrence clustering, as were about 5 repertoires with anomalous nucleotide sharing. TCRdb took this table from immuneACCESS and kept in-frame rearrangements with V and J called. Such tables lack part of the clones; where checked against another copy, unresolved V genes explain under half of the gap, and the rest is unexplained. That table gives V, J and clone size, and the DNA gave D and trimming. The record for this sample contains some 30,000 clones. The ten largest clonotypes hold approximately 4% of the sample.

The germline V gene yields SNHLY for CDR1 and FYNNEI for CDR2. Counted from cysteine to phenylalanine, this CDR3 has 14 amino acids. The only DNA kept is the CDR3, 42 bases in frame from the first base. Trimmed from V: 6 bases; trimmed from J: 7 bases; junction bases lacking a gene match: 9. The data belong to a study of cytomegalovirus exposure and HLA in healthy donors (dated by TCRdb to about 2017). With respect to the entire study: An earlier analysis of 587 of the donors reported about 260 Gb of sequence data and approximately 120 million unique TCR beta sequences obtained from some 170 million T cells. Approximately 310 gigabases of sequencing data and 78 million or so unique TCR sequences were included in an early release covering about 600 HLA-typed donors. Among the approximately 400 genotyped donors, about 85% belonged to the genetic ancestry cluster associated with self-reported Caucasian donors. The study aimed to test whether cataloging public T cell receptors could reveal signatures of past pathogen exposure. Using immunosequencing, the study profiled T cell repertoires from around 670 subjects and related those repertoires to cytomegalovirus serostatus. Along with the approximately 700-subject first cohort, a separate validation cohort of 120 different subjects was used. To predict cytomegalovirus infection status, the study combined high-throughput TCR immunosequencing, statistical association of individual TCRs with disease status, and machine learning. A later analysis re-analyzed previously published TCR beta repertoires from about 600 donors and added high-resolution HLA genotyping to study TCR occurrence patterns. Rather than drawing on any new phenotypic data, the later analysis identified candidate immune exposures from TCR beta sequences and the way those sequences occurred across donors. To decide whether each TCR beta V gene segment behaved as functional or pseudogenic, an earlier analysis of some 600 of the donors relied on high-throughput TCR beta sequencing. Donor age, sex, ethnicity and CMV serostatus were collected together with the repertoire data. In a later genetic analysis, genome-wide SNP genotypes for about 55% of the 666 donors were used, and that subset was treated as a discovery cohort. Every repertoire in the discovery cohort had been generated on one and the same sequencing platform. HLA typing included class I and class II loci at four-digit resolution. Typing coverage differed by locus: A, B, C, DRB1 and DQB1 were typed in about 620-640 donors, DQA1 in about 510, DPA1 in approximately 600, and DPB1 in around 490. Roughly 5 DR-DQ haplotypes were handled as single units for association and clustering, since linkage in the cohort was strong. Among roughly 370 genotyped donors of the cohort, an average of about 240,000 unique TCR beta nucleotide sequences were sequenced per donor, 15% to 20% of them non-productive. Findings and caveats that apply to the study as a whole: Correlated functional status among segregating V segments might reflect linkage disequilibrium, but an unknown experimental factor could not be ruled out. In a later genetic analysis, a missense DCLRE1C variant was associated with V-gene and J-gene trimming of TCR beta chains, and the association was replicated in an independent cohort. Immune exposure information for the cohort was limited to CMV serostatus. The study gave a list of 150 to 200 TCR beta chains associated with cytomegalovirus. The presence/absence analyses assumed that sequencing depth was roughly uniform across donors, and that assumption may not be true. According to a later genetic analysis, donors in an Asian-associated ancestry cluster had fewer N-insertions in productive TCRs than the roughly 670-donor mean. Several of the top co-occurrence clusters appeared to be linked to parvovirus B19, influenza, CMV and Epstein-Barr virus, according to a later analysis. HLA typing was unavailable for some donors at each locus, so association tests used only the typed subset. A later analysis associated about 17,000 TCR beta sequences with specific HLA alleles at a false discovery rate of 0.05. A few of the identified cytomegalovirus-associated TCR beta chains were confirmed in vitro to be specific for cytomegalovirus antigens. A group of highly shared sequence variants was considered likely to be a technical artifact of the sequencing pipeline. The authors suggested that the approach could potentially be generalized to other disease states and immunological phenotypes. In an earlier analysis of over 550 of the donors, most TCR beta V segments were observed in productive rearrangements about 87% or about 30% of the time, broadly matching IMGT annotations. Strong co-occurrence of HLA alleles, especially DR and DQ, made assigning TCR associations to individual alleles difficult. Across donors, most TCR sequences were observed very rarely, whereas some public TCRs were present in many individuals. In a later analysis, the rate of TCR association differed among HLA loci, with DRB1 alleles having the most associated TCRs and HLA-C alleles having the fewest. In a later analysis, HLA-associated TCR beta chains were found to be more clonally expanded and to have lower generation probabilities than equally common non-associated chains. A further reported finding was that TCR beta sequences accurately predicted the HLA-A and HLA-B alleles for most subjects in the first cohort. In a later analysis, most CMV-associated TCR beta chains were found to appear HLA-restricted, with HLA associations seemingly driven largely by CMV exposure. The cohort was sequenced for TCR beta chains only, and without alpha or paired-chain data the features that could be detected were limited. In both the original and validation cohorts, the classifier was reported to diagnose cytomegalovirus status with high specificity and sensitivity. Some IMGT-functional V segments, including TRBV6-2 and TRBV6-3, could not be told apart with the 87-base-pair reads, so those segments were excluded. Over 15 rarely observed V segments, including chromosome 9 orphons, were excluded from the earlier analysis of almost 600 of the donors because counts were too low.

The clonotype comes from a man aged 35 to 55 in good health and CMV-seronegative. Sequenced: PBMCs. The V and J segments used are TRBV2 and TRBJ1-2; TRBD1 aligns with 9 central bases. The CDR3 sequence is CASSSQGARGGYTF. In nucleotide form, the sequence is TGTGCCAGCAGCTCACAGGGGGCGCGAGGTGGCTACACCTTC.